Shown below are 20 T cell receptor beta chains from a single sample sequenced in a study of regulatory T cells in long-lasting Graves disease. Time point noted: persistent/refractory GD, antithyroid drugs over 5 years with positive TRAb. Isolated PBMC RNA provided the starting material for the TCR library. Both iRepertoire HTBI primers and Arm-PCR of CDR3 regions were used to build the TCR beta libraries. One entry per CDR3 protein results from TCRdb running MiXCR on the multiplex PCR reads. The table has some 330,000 distinct CDR3 sequences, 20% to 25% seen once. The sequencing used peripheral blood mononuclear cells (PBMCs), collected when the disease was refractory, from a patient treated with antithyroid drugs. The receptor set was obtained from a woman in her 40s with Graves disease.

This clonotype was found a few times. The V gene is TRBV20-1, the J gene TRBJ2-6; D call uncertain. V lost 3 bases, J lost 4 bases, and 10 bases lay in between. This CDR3 region has 14 residues. From germline, CDR1 is DFQATT and CDR2 SNEGSKA (reference sequence). The CDR3 coding sequence is TGCAGTGCTAGGCCCACCTCCGGGGCCAACGTCCTGACTTTC. Translating gives CSARPTSGANVLTF.

This clonotype was counted ten times or more. The chain links TRBV28 to TRBJ2-7; a possible D gene is TRBD1 (6 bases). CDR3 length: 15 amino acids. Trimming left V 0 bases short and J 7 bases short, with 16 bases between. Germline V CDR1 and CDR2: MDHEN, SYDVKM. CDR3 nucleotides: TGTGCCAGCAGTTTATGGGACAGACCCCTGGAAGAGCAGTACTTC. This codes for CASSLWDRPLEEQYF.

This clonotype was detected ten times or more. This rearrangement joins TRBV7-3 to TRBJ2-6; 8 bases are shared with TRBD1. The CDR3 contains 18 residues. Germline V gives CDR1 SGHTA, CDR2 FQGTGA. V dropped 7 bases and J dropped 2; count of bases not matched to a gene: 13. The CDR3 sequence: CASTPREGQGAGANVLTF. The CDR3 DNA follows: TGTGCCAGCACCCCGAGGGAAGGACAGGGAGCTGGGGCCAACGTCCTGACTTTC.

Concerning this clonotype itself: Since a much larger clone is just one base distant, this may be a read error. V and J are TRBV11-2 and TRBJ1-4; possibly TRBD1 for D (5 bases). Germline loops: CDR1 SGHAT, CDR2 FQNNGV. This CDR3 has 15 residues. CDR3 residues: CASSLSIRANEKLSF. CDR3 nucleotide sequence: TGTGCCAGCAGCTTATCTATCAGGGCTAATGAAAAACTGTCTTTT.

This clonotype has just a few counts. With a much larger clone just one base away, this may be a read error. This chain connects TRBV28 to TRBJ2-7; D remains unclear. Germline CDR1 is MDHEN and CDR2 is SYDVKM. The CDR3 totals 14 residues. The DNA for the CDR3 is TGTGCCAGCCGTTTAGAGGACCTTACAGACGAGCAGTACTTC. Translation gives CASRLEDLTDEQYF.

This clonotype was counted many times. J is TRBJ1-1 and V is TRBV29-1, with D perhaps TRBD1 (5 bases). The CDR3 is 12 amino acids. Trimming took off 7 bases at V and 4 bases at J, with 13 bases between the two ends. Germline CDR1 is SQVTM and CDR2 is ANQGSEA. Here the CDR3 DNA reads TGCAGCGCCTTCGACAGCTTCACTGAAGCTTTCTTT. Translation: CSAFDSFTEAFF.

This clonotype was seen repeatedly, ten times or more. The chain combines TRBV12-3 or TRBV12-4 with TRBJ1-6; D not certain. Trimming took 1 base from V and 7 from J, leaving 8 bases between them. CDR3 size: 14 residues. The chain's CDR3 is CASSLGHMNSPLHF. CDR3 nucleotides: TGTGCCAGCAGTTTAGGACACATGAATTCACCCCTCCACTTT.

This clonotype was counted at least ten times. The chain carries TRBV2 and TRBJ2-5; 7 positions agree with TRBD2. The CDR3 is 15 residues long. V gave up 3 bases and J gave up 1 base; unmatched junction bases: 5. Germline V gene sequence: CDR1 SNHLY, CDR2 FYNNEI. CDR3 loop: CASSDMSSGQETQYF. The CDR3 DNA is TGTGCCAGCAGTGATATGTCTAGCGGCCAAGAGACCCAGTACTTC.

The sample holds a few counts of this clonotype. The V gene is TRBV19, the J gene TRBJ1-1, with D tentatively TRBD1 (6 bases). CDR1 and CDR2 (germline): LNHDA, SQIVND (reference sequence). The V and J ends lost 9 bases and 0 bases respectively, with 17 bases between them. CDR3 length equals 15 residues. CDR3 residues: CASHSNRAVNTEAFF. The CDR3 coding sequence is TGTGCCAGCCATTCCAACAGGGCGGTGAACACTGAAGCTTTCTTT.

This clonotype is labeled medium-sized. The chain uses TRBV7-8 and TRBJ2-5; maybe TRBD2 (6 bases). V gave up 4 bases and J gave up 3 bases, with 12 bases separating them. CDR1 and CDR2 from the germline V gene are SGHVS and FQNEAQ. CDR3 length: 14 residues. The CDR3 sequence is CASSSSGAKETQYF. The DNA for the CDR3 is TGTGCCAGCAGCTCCTCGGGAGCCAAAGAGACCCAGTACTTC.

This clonotype was counted many times. This chain connects TRBV28 to TRBJ2-2; D assignment may be TRBD1 or TRBD2 (7 bases each). Trimming pared 6 bases from V and 3 bases from J, leaving 14 bases between. This CDR3 spans 15 amino acids. Germline V gives CDR1 MDHEN, CDR2 SYDVKM. The CDR3 region has the DNA TGTGCCAGCAGACTGACAGGGAGGGACACCGGGGAGCTGTTTTTT. Translated, it gives CASRLTGRDTGELFF.

The rearrangement uses TRBV28 and TRBJ2-1, with no clear D. This CDR3 region has 11 residues. Looked up from germline, CDR1 is MDHEN and CDR2 is SYDVKM. Deletions cut 2 bases from V and 9 bases from J, with 5 bases between. CDR3 loop: CASSLNTEQFF. CDR3 nucleotide sequence: TGTGCCAGCAGTTTAAATACTGAGCAGTTCTTC.

To note about this clonotype: Since a much larger clone is just one base distant, this may be a read error. The rearrangement joins TRBV27 to TRBJ2-7; 10 bases line up with TRBD2. The CDR3 has 15 residues. Germline V gene data show CDR1 as MNHEY and CDR2 as SMNVEV (reference sequence). V lost 5 bases, J lost 6 bases, and 10 bases stayed unmatched. The CDR3 is CASSPATSGVSEQYF. CDR3 bases: TGTGCCAGCAGTCCGGCAACTAGCGGGGTATCCGAGCAGTACTTC.

CDR3 coding DNA: TGTGCCAGCAGCTTTTCGCTCCCCGGGGGTACCGGGGAGCTGTTTTTT. Residues: CASSFSLPGGTGELFF. This chain joins TRBV7-8 and TRBJ2-2; weak D call: TRBD2 (6 bases). The V gene lost 3 bases and the J gene lost 5 bases, with 16 bases spanning the gap. Germline V gene data show CDR1 as SGHVS and CDR2 as FQNEAQ. The CDR3 has 16 residues.

The V and J genes are TRBV7-2 and TRBJ2-3; 12 bases map to TRBD2. Trimming cost V 5 bases and J 4 bases; bases outside gene matches: 4. The CDR3 has 15 amino acids. Germline CDR1 SGHTA, CDR2 FQGNSA. The CDR3 protein is CASSPGLAGSDTQYF. CDR3 DNA sequence: TGTGCCAGCAGCCCAGGACTAGCGGGATCAGATACGCAGTATTTT.

At least ten counts were recorded for this clonotype. The gene calls are TRBV14 and TRBJ1-3; no firm D call. V was shortened by 5 bases and J by 2 bases, with 10 bases between the two germline ends. CDR3 length: 14 amino acids. Per germline, CDR1 SGHDN and CDR2 FVKESK. The CDR3 DNA is TGTGCCAGCAGCTCTTTGGAGCCTGGAAACACCATATATTTT. Translating gives CASSSLEPGNTIYF.

This sequence joins TRBV4-1 and TRBJ2-7, with 7 positions matching TRBD2. Germline CDR1 reads MGHRA; CDR2 reads YSYEKL. The CDR3 runs 15 residues. V shed 2 bases, J shed 3 bases, and the junction held 7 bases outside the gene matches. The CDR3 DNA reads TGCGCCAGCAGCCAAATAGGACTAGTTGACTACGAGCAGTACTTC. Protein product: CASSQIGLVDYEQYF.

V is TRBV5-1 and J is TRBJ1-1, with TRBD1 matching 8 bases. V was pared by 4 bases and J by 11 bases, with 10 bases of the junction left unmatched. The length of the CDR3 is 13 residues. CDR1 SGHRS and CDR2 YFSETQ come from the germline V gene. The CDR3, as DNA: TGCGCCAGCAGCGGCGACAGGGGAAATACGGCTTTCTTT. Protein sequence: CASSGDRGNTAFF. The full variable domain, in which reference TRBV5-1 and TRBJ1-1 provide the parts outside the CDR3, is KAGVTQTPRYLIKTRGQQVTLSCSPISGHRSVSWYQQTPGQGLQFLFEYFSETQRNKGNFPGRFSGRQFSNSRSEMNVSTLELGDSALYLCASSGDRGNTAFFGQGTRLTVV.

A remark on this clonotype: A read error may explain this, as a much larger clone is one base away. Without the conserved terminal phenylalanine or tryptophan, this CDR3 likely stems from a read error. Here the CDR3 reads CSVALGLLANQETQYS. In DNA, the CDR3 is TGCAGCGTTGCCTTGGGCCTACTAGCGAATCAAGAGACCCAGTACTCC. This chain links TRBV29-1 with TRBJ2-5, with TRBD2 matching over 7 bases. J gave up 2 bases and V 4 bases, and 13 bases lay outside the gene matches. From germline, CDR1 is SQVTM and CDR2 ANQGSEA. This CDR3 contains 16 residues.

Many counts were recorded for this clonotype. The CDR3 nucleotides are TGTGCCAGCAGGATCGCCCCCGGGGAGCTGTTTTTT. This sequence encodes CASRIAPGELFF. V and J are TRBV28 and TRBJ2-2; unclear D gene. The CDR3 has 12 residues. Trimming removed 6 bases at V and 6 bases at J, with 8 bases between. The germline V gene encodes CDR1 MDHEN and CDR2 SYDVKM.